The 32 T cell receptor beta chains below all came from one sample that was sequenced in a study of blood T cells in healthy people across ages. The authors ran a second PCR of about 7 to 11 cycles using a sample-barcoded 5' primer and a J-beta primer mix. MiXCR, applied by TCRdb to the 5' RACE reads, yields one record per CDR3 protein. In the table there are over 750,000 distinct CDR3 sequences, 20% to 25% of which are singletons. This sample was also put to use in a study of T cells of mothers and their children.

The specimen sequenced was blood. The receptors shown here come from a boy younger than 18 in good health.

This chain connects TRBV6-1 to TRBJ1-1; D not resolved. Germline V lookup: CDR1 MNHNS, CDR2 SASEGT. The CDR3 has 13 amino acids. Trimming took 8 bases from V and 3 from J, leaving 13 bases between them. The CDR3 nucleotides are TGTGCCAGCGGGAACCCCCCTTACACTGAAGCTTTCTTT. As protein: CASGNPPYTEAFF.

The sample holds many counts of this clonotype. The chain links TRBV7-9 to TRBJ1-1, with 8 bases identical to TRBD1. Per the germline V gene, CDR1 is SEHNR and CDR2 is FQNEAQ (reference sequence). CDR3 length: 15 residues. V lost 5 bases, J lost 0 bases, and 5 bases stayed unmatched. CDR3 in amino acids: CASSPGQGLNTEAFF. The CDR3 DNA sequence: TGTGCCAGCAGCCCCGGACAGGGCCTGAACACTGAAGCTTTCTTT.

The chain carries TRBV6-2 or TRBV6-3 and TRBJ2-1; D possibly corresponds to TRBD2 (5 bases). V lost 4 bases and J 3 bases, leaving 10 bases between the germline ends. The germline V gene encodes CDR1 MNHEY and CDR2 SVGEGT. There are 14 residues in the CDR3. The CDR3 spells CASSLAPHYNEQFF. In DNA form, the CDR3 reads TGTGCCAGCAGTTTAGCGCCCCACTACAATGAGCAGTTCTTC.

The V and J genes are TRBV3-1 and TRBJ1-2; maybe TRBD1 (6 bases). Germline CDR1 is LGHDT and CDR2 is YNNKEL (reference sequence). Trimming took off 1 base at V and 0 bases at J, with 12 bases between the two ends. The CDR3 spans 16 residues. The CDR3 region has the DNA TGTGCCAGCAGCCAAGCAGGACAGCCCGCTAACTATGGCTACACCTTC. Protein product: CASSQAGQPANYGYTF.

This clonotype was counted only a few times. The chain links TRBV24-1 to TRBJ2-3; D gene unclear. The CDR3 totals 16 residues. Germline V lookup: CDR1 KGHDR, CDR2 SFDVKD. V lost 4 bases to trimming and J lost 0 bases, with 13 bases between them. This chain's CDR3 is CATSEPLGPSTDTQYF. For the CDR3, the DNA is TGTGCCACCAGTGAGCCACTCGGACCGAGCACAGATACGCAGTATTTT.

Written as DNA, the CDR3 is TGCAGCGGGCGGACTAGCGGGAACGATGAGCAGTTCTTC. Translation gives CSGRTSGNDEQFF. The chain uses TRBV29-1 and TRBJ2-7; 12 nucleotides match TRBD2. TRBJ2-1 explains the end of the DNA better; the J call may be wrong. CDR3 size: 13 residues. The germline V gene encodes CDR1 SQVTM and CDR2 ANQGSEA.

This clonotype has more than one count but fewer than ten. The genes are TRBV3-1 and TRBJ2-3, with 10 bases identical to TRBD2. V lost 2 bases to trimming and J lost 8 bases; unmatched junction nucleotides: 10. Germline V lookup: CDR1 LGHDT, CDR2 YNNKEL (reference sequence). This CDR3 region has 16 residues. The CDR3 DNA sequence: TGTGCCAGCAGCCAAATAGCGGGAGGCGGAGGAGGTACGCAGTATTTT. Its translation: CASSQIAGGGGGTQYF.

The V and J genes are TRBV20-1 and TRBJ2-4; perhaps TRBD1 as D (5 bases). From germline, CDR1 is DFQATT and CDR2 SNEGSKA (reference sequence). The CDR3 runs 13 residues. Trimming took off 2 bases at V and 3 bases at J, with 8 bases between the two ends. In DNA, the CDR3 is TGCAGTGCTAGAAAAACAGGCAAAAACATTCAGTACTTC. It encodes CSARKTGKNIQYF.

The chain couples TRBV7-9 to TRBJ2-7; D is unresolved. Germline V gives CDR1 SEHNR, CDR2 FQNEAQ (reference sequence). The V end lost 1 base, the J end lost 9 bases, and 7 bases lay between the germline ends. The CDR3 sequence is 11 residues long. CDR3 coding DNA: TGTGCCAGCAGCTTAGACATTCGGCAGTACTTC. Translating it yields CASSLDIRQYF.

This rearrangement joins TRBV12-3 or TRBV12-4 to TRBJ2-7, with 7 bases fitting TRBD2. The CDR3 length is 14 residues. Trimming at V came to 2 bases and at J to 6 bases, leaving 7 bases not matched to a gene. CDR3 sequence: CASSLIAGAREQYF. The DNA of the CDR3 is TGTGCCAGCAGTTTAATCGCGGGAGCCCGCGAGCAGTACTTC.

This chain connects TRBV20-1 to TRBJ2-7, with TRBD2 matching over 9 bases. CDR3 length equals 15 residues. Unmatched junction bases numbered 10, after V lost 0 bases and J lost 7 bases. Germline V lookup: CDR1 DFQATT, CDR2 SNEGSKA (reference sequence). CDR3 in DNA: TGCAGTGCTAGAGACACTAGCGGGCACTACGGGGAGCAGTACTTC. Translated: CSARDTSGHYGEQYF.

V gene TRBV12-3 or TRBV12-4 combines with J gene TRBJ1-5, with D possibly matching TRBD1 (6 bases). The CDR3 covers 17 residues. V shed 0 bases and J shed 2 bases, with 14 bases lying between them. DNA of the CDR3: TGTGCCAGCAGTTTAGCACAGGGTTTCTATGGCAATCAGCCCCAGCATTTT. It codes for CASSLAQGFYGNQPQHF.

This clonotype was picked up a small number of times. The chain employs TRBV27 and TRBJ2-7; TRBD1 agrees at 9 bases. CDR3 length: 14 residues. Germline assignment: CDR1 MNHEY and CDR2 SMNVEV (reference sequence). V lost 6 bases and J lost 4; bases outside the gene matches: 7. The CDR3 loop is CASSLQGAPYEQYF. CDR3 sequence (DNA): TGTGCCAGCAGCCTACAGGGGGCCCCGTACGAGCAGTACTTC.

The V gene is TRBV2, the J gene TRBJ2-3; D is undetermined. Deletions cut 3 bases from V and 1 base from J, with 8 bases between. CDR1 and CDR2 (germline): SNHLY, FYNNEI. The CDR3 loop spans 14 amino acids. The CDR3 DNA follows: TGTGCCAGCAGTGATGAAGGTGGCACAGATACGCAGTATTTT. This gives the protein CASSDEGGTDTQYF.

J is TRBJ2-7 and V is TRBV7-3; tentative D call: TRBD2 (6 bases). There are 15 residues in the CDR3. Trimming left V 2 bases short and J 3 bases short, with 14 bases between. Germline V gives CDR1 SGHTA, CDR2 FQGTGA. This CDR3 reads CASSLYAGSDYEQYF. For the CDR3, the DNA is TGTGCCAGCAGCTTATACGCGGGGTCTGACTACGAGCAGTACTTC.

This clonotype was seen a handful of times. CDR3 bases: TGTGCCAGCAGCTTAGGGCGTTTAGGGCCCTACAATGAGCAGTTCTTC. Encoded protein: CASSLGRLGPYNEQFF. The J gene is TRBJ2-1, the V gene TRBV11-3; D unclear. This CDR3 is built from 16 residues. Germline CDR1 reads SGHNT; CDR2 reads YENEEA. V was clipped by 1 base and J by 2 bases, with 12 bases between them.

The genes are TRBV6-5 and TRBJ2-1; 8 bases are shared with TRBD2. Germline loops: CDR1 MNHEY, CDR2 SVGAGI. The ends lost 5 bases at V and 6 bases at J; junction bases unmatched: 9. The CDR3 length is 15 residues. CDR3 sequence (DNA): TGTGCCAGCAGTATTAGCGGGGTTGATTCCAATGAGCAGTTCTTC. Translated: CASSISGVDSNEQFF.

The chain combines TRBV29-1 with TRBJ2-3, with no clear D. The ends were cut back, 7 bases at V and 2 bases at J, with 13 bases in the middle. The CDR3 contains 13 residues. Germline V gene lookup returns CDR1 SQVTM and CDR2 ANQGSEA. CDR3 bases: TGCAGCGCTGATGGCTTGTACACAGATACGCAGTATTTT. It encodes CSADGLYTDTQYF.

This clonotype was seen more than once but under ten times. This chain uses TRBV10-3 with TRBJ2-1; D might be TRBD1 or TRBD2, each matching 6 bases. This CDR3 has 13 residues. V was clipped by 4 bases and J by 9 bases, with 13 bases between them. Germline-derived CDR1 and CDR2 are ENHRY and SYGVKD. Here the CDR3 reads CAISGLEGGEQFF. As DNA, the CDR3 is TGTGCCATCAGTGGACTAGAAGGGGGTGAGCAGTTCTTC.

This clonotype occurred a few times. The chain carries TRBV5-1 and TRBJ2-7; TRBD2 matches at 9 bases. Germline V gives CDR1 SGHRS, CDR2 YFSETQ. This CDR3 spans 15 amino acids. J lost 2 bases, V lost 2 bases, and 5 bases had no gene match. The DNA for the CDR3 is TGCGCCAGCAGCTTTTATAGCGGGGGCACCTACGAGCAGTACTTC. This gives the protein CASSFYSGGTYEQYF.

As for this clonotype: The junction departs from germline at one end; a sequencing error may be responsible. The J gene is TRBJ2-1, the V gene TRBV3-1; TRBD2 agrees at 7 bases. The germline V gene encodes CDR1 LGHDT and CDR2 YNNKEL (reference sequence). The CDR3 extends over 16 amino acids. The CDR3 nucleotides are TGTGCCAGCATCCAAGAACCCAGCGGGACGGTAAATGAGCAGTTCTTC. Its translation: CASIQEPSGTVNEQFF.

There are a few counts of this clonotype. V gene TRBV20-1 combines with J gene TRBJ2-3; no definite D call. CDR1 is DFQATT and CDR2 is SNEGSKA in the germline V gene (reference sequence). This CDR3 contains 14 residues. V lost 5 bases to trimming and J lost 3 bases, with 15 bases between them. In DNA form, the CDR3 reads TGCAGTGCTCCCCACCCGCGCAAGACAGATACGCAGTATTTT. Translated, it gives CSAPHPRKTDTQYF.

J is TRBJ2-1 and V is TRBV29-1, with TRBD2 matching over 9 bases. Trimming removed 0 bases from V and 7 bases from J; junction bases left unmatched: 7. This CDR3 has 15 residues. Germline CDR1 reads SQVTM; CDR2 reads ANQGSEA. CDR3 residues: CSVEDLSGSLNEQFF. CDR3 in DNA: TGCAGCGTTGAAGATCTTAGCGGGAGCTTAAATGAGCAGTTCTTC.

CDR3 sequence: CASSPMDNEQFF. The CDR3 DNA reads as TGTGCCAGCTCACCAATGGACAATGAGCAGTTCTTC. This chain joins TRBV18 and TRBJ2-1; D not resolved. Germline V CDR1 and CDR2: KGHSH, LQKENI. The V end lost 2 bases, the J end lost 5 bases, and 4 bases lay between the germline ends. The CDR3 sequence is 12 residues long.

This clonotype has a handful of counts. This chain links TRBV28 with TRBJ2-7; D is unclear. This CDR3 comprises 12 residues. The V end was cut by 5 bases, the J end by 2 bases, with 7 bases between. Germline V gene sequence: CDR1 MDHEN, CDR2 SYDVKM. The CDR3: CASSGSAYEQYF. The CDR3 DNA reads as TGTGCCAGCAGTGGCTCAGCCTACGAGCAGTACTTC.

A note on this clonotype: A much larger clonotype is one base distant, so this may be a read error. V gene TRBV29-1 combines with J gene TRBJ2-4; D ambiguous. The V gene's germline CDR1 is SQVTM and CDR2 ANQGSEA. Trimming pared 4 bases from V and 0 bases from J, leaving 13 bases between. There are 15 residues in the CDR3. The CDR3 DNA follows: TGCAGCGTTGTCCGGGCAGGTATAGCCAAAAACATTCAGTACTTC. Protein product: CSVVRAGIAKNIQYF.

The chain joins TRBV6-2 or TRBV6-3 to TRBJ1-2; TRBD1 aligns across 9 bases. V trimming: 7 bases; J trimming: 7 bases; junction bases outside the gene matches: 10. From germline, CDR1 is MNHEY and CDR2 SVGEGT. The CDR3 runs 14 residues. The CDR3 bases are TGTGCCAGCACCCTAGGGACAGGGAGGATTGGCTACACCTTC. Residues: CASTLGTGRIGYTF.

The rearrangement joins TRBV29-1 to TRBJ2-7, with 9 positions matching TRBD1. This CDR3 comprises 15 residues. Germline V gene data show CDR1 as SQVTM and CDR2 as ANQGSEA. With 4 bases clipped from V and 2 bases from J, the junction kept 9 bases outside the gene matches. The CDR3, as DNA: TGCAGCGTTGGACACTTGACAGGGGGTACCTACGAGCAGTACTTC. It encodes CSVGHLTGGTYEQYF.

V gene TRBV5-1 combines with J gene TRBJ2-6, with D possibly being TRBD1 (5 bases). V was shortened by 3 bases and J by 4 bases, with 11 bases between the two germline ends. CDR1 is SGHRS and CDR2 is YFSETQ in the germline V gene. CDR3 length: 15 amino acids. CDR3 DNA sequence: TGCGCCAGCAGCTCACAGGACCCCGGGGCCAACGTCCTGACTTTC. It yields the protein CASSSQDPGANVLTF.

This clonotype was detected a few times. The V gene is TRBV10-3, the J gene TRBJ2-5, with D perhaps TRBD1 or TRBD2 (7 bases each). Per the germline V gene, CDR1 is ENHRY and CDR2 is SYGVKD. The CDR3 contains 12 residues. Trimming removed 7 bases from V and 11 bases from J, with 17 bases in between. CDR3 protein: CAITQDRREQYF. CDR3 nucleotides: TGTGCCATCACACAGGACAGGCGGGAGCAGTACTTC.

This clonotype turned up a few times. V is TRBV6-2 or TRBV6-3 and J is TRBJ2-7, with 10 positions matching TRBD2. The CDR3 covers 17 residues. The germline CDR1 and CDR2 sequences are MNHEY and SVGEGT. V was clipped by 1 base and J by 0 bases; unmatched bases: 6. For the CDR3, the DNA is TGTGCCAGCAGTTACTTTAATAGCGGGGGGACCTCCTACGAGCAGTACTTC. Amino acid sequence: CASSYFNSGGTSYEQYF.

CDR3 nucleotides: TGCAGCGTGTGGCGGGAGTGGACAGATACGCAGTATTTT. Translation: CSVWREWTDTQYF. This chain uses TRBV29-1 with TRBJ2-3; 7 bases are a match to TRBD2. The V and J ends lost 6 bases and 3 bases, in that order; junction bases with no gene match: 6. CDR1 is SQVTM, CDR2 ANQGSEA, per germline. The CDR3 runs 13 residues.